This TCR beta chain was retrieved from a study of T cells in Graves' hyperthyroidism and ophthalmopathy. Study-wide background: The blood sample was taken at first diagnosis, before treatment began.

This clonotype showed up just a few times. Amplification of TCR beta CDR3 regions used RNA as the template. The HTBI primer set served for first-round RT-PCR of the TCR CDR3. TCRdb recomputed calls from the multiplex PCR reads with MiXCR, one row per CDR3 protein. In the table there are some 800,000 distinct CDR3 sequences, over 35% of which are singletons. The PBMCs were taken from roughly 10 ml of fresh peripheral blood. Trimming removed 10 bases from V and 0 bases from J, with 16 bases in between. The CDR3 loop spans 16 amino acids. The germline V gene has CDR1 ENHRY and CDR2 SYGVKD. Sequencing input: blood. This chain joins TRBV10-3 and TRBJ1-6; D is unclear. The origin of this receptor is a man in his late teens or twenties with Graves' hyperthyroidism. Here the CDR3 reads CASGLSDGSYNSPLHF. The CDR3 DNA sequence: TGTGCCAGCGGTTTGTCGGACGGCTCCTATAATTCACCCCTCCACTTT.